This T cell receptor beta chain appears in the sequencing data of a study of control samples from healthy donors and cancer patients. Method: immunoSEQ multiplex PCR; TCRdb's copy keeps in-frame clones and lacks some. The data show around 97,000 clones, 75% to 90% seen once. The CDR3 contains 15 residues. Germline values: CDR1 MNHEY, CDR2 SVGAGI. With 6 bases clipped from V and 2 bases from J, the junction kept 4 bases outside the gene matches. Input material: PBMCs. The receptor was derived from a man between 60 and 70 years old with lung cancer. The V and J genes are TRBV6-5 and TRBJ2-2; TRBD1 matches at 9 bases. The CDR3 bases are TGTGCCAGCAGGGTGACAGGGGGAAACACCGGGGAGCTGTTTTTT. Protein sequence: CASRVTGGNTGELFF.